The entry that follows covers one TCR beta chain sequence. Its cognate antigen is unknown. The CDR3 totals 15 residues. Looked up from germline, CDR1 is MNHEY and CDR2 is SMNVEV (reference sequence). The junction had 3 bases not matched to a gene; V was cut back by 4 bases and J by 5 bases. TCRdb keeps only in-frame clones here, not all; method: immunoSEQ multiplex PCR. The table lists 130,000 to 150,000 clones, 85% to 90% of them singletons. These data originate in a study of cytomegalovirus exposure and HLA in healthy donors. Whole-study context: According to later analysis, the same platform produced the approximately 120 validation and 666 first-cohort repertoires. General study findings and limits: Later, an analysis found that TCR clusters from the first cohort tended to co-occur in the 110 or so validation repertoires. Rarity marked most TCR sequences, yet some public TCRs occurred in many donors.

Separate from the roughly 730-subject first cohort, the approximately 130-subject validation cohort was the one that the donors belonged to. The clonotype was recovered from a man aged 18 to 35 in good health and CMV-seronegative. The rearrangement joins TRBV27 to TRBJ2-2, with 11 bases identical to TRBD2. Input material: PBMCs. In nucleotides, the CDR3 is TGTGCCAGCAGTTATAGCGGGGGGGTGACCGGGGAGCTGTTTTTT. It yields the protein CASSYSGGVTGELFF.